The rows below give T cell receptor beta chains drawn from one sample of a study of radiotherapy plus CTLA-4 blockade in lung cancer. Profiling relied on immunoSEQ multiplex PCR, and the TCRdb table lists in-frame clones only, not all of them. This table holds just under 45,000 clones, around 70% found once. This specimen was peripheral blood, taken from a patient treated with radiotherapy plus ipilimumab. All receptors derive from a human donor with non-small cell lung cancer who had a partial response to radiotherapy plus ipilimumab. Each CDR3 is given with its conserved first and last residue. The order of the fields is V gene, CDR3 protein.

TRBV9 | CASNPGQYNSPLHF
TRBV7-3 | CASSQGAQETQYF
TRBV6-4 | CASSPPLLSGGKYEQFF
TRBV29-1 | CSVETPGLAHRSAKNIQYF
TRBV9 | CASSVGGQGLGNTIYF
TRBV4-1 | CASSQDFAVPREQYF
TRBV11-2 | CASSPQVSGANVLTF
TRBV7-9 | CASSSGQGPSYEQYF
TRBV6-5 | CASRGGTPPREQYF
TRBV5-6 | CASSLERSSGNTIYF
TRBV19 | CASSISGDDRSGEQFF
TRBV10-3 | CASGRDTEAFF
TRBV2 | CASSEEAGSNQPQHF
TRBV4-2 | CASSQDRGTSGRGEQFF
TRBV9 | CASGANTGELFF
TRBV19 | CASSMNGLAGGSNTGELFF
TRBV5-1 | CASLKEPNTEAFF
TRBV5-1 | CASRRDSGNEQFF
TRBV9 | CASSVAASGPYEQYF
TRBV19 | CASSIWGEYNEQFF
TRBV30 | CAWSLASGGVGETQYF
TRBV4-1 | CASSQETGGSYGYTF
TRBV5-1 | CASSSQTGASGGYTF
TRBV2 | CASSEERNQPQHF
TRBV6-5 | CASSSGTLLTFF
TRBV28 | CASSFGETSTDTQYF
TRBV2 | CASSQPGTGVENTEAFF
TRBV6-1 | CASSRQPNQPQHF
TRBV19 | CASSILETGGHRSEQFF
TRBV18 | CASSPLDRAGDEQYF
TRBV6-5 | CASSYAGTNYEQYF
TRBV6-6 | CASSHRGNTEAFF
TRBV6-5 | CASRTGSNIQYF
TRBV7-2 | CASSLGTFGEAFF